This entry describes one T cell receptor beta chain. A junction boundary mismatches the germline segment, possibly from a read error. CDR1 and CDR2 from the germline V gene are SEHNR and FQNEAQ (reference sequence). The CDR3 runs 16 residues. This sample was taken from a study of T cells in Graves' hyperthyroidism and ophthalmopathy. The investigators amplified TCR beta CDR3 regions from RNA transcripts. Researchers ran a first-round RT-PCR on the TCR CDR3 using the HTBI primer set. TCRdb itself ran the multiplex PCR reads through MiXCR, one entry per CDR3 protein. This table holds 500,000 to 750,000 distinct CDR3 sequences, approximately 15% found once.

The chain combines TRBV7-9 with TRBJ2-7; TRBD2 agrees at 9 bases. The receptor comes from a woman aged 18-35 years with Graves' ophthalmopathy. Sequenced input: blood. The CDR3 loop is CASSLARGGASYGQYF. The CDR3 region has the DNA TGTGCCAGCAGCTTAGCGCGGGGGGGGGCCTCCTACGGGCAGTACTTC.